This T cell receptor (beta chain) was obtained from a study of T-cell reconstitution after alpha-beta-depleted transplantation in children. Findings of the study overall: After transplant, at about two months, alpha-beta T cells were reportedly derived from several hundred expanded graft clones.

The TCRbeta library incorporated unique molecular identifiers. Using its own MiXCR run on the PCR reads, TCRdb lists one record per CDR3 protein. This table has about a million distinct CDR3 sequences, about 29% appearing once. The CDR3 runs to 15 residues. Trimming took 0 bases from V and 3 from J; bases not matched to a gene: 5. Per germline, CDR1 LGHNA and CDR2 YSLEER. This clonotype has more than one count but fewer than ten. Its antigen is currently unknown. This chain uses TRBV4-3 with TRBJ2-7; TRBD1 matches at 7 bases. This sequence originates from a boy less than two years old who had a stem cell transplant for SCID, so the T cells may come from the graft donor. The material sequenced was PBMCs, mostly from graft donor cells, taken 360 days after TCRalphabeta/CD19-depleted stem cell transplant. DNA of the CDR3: TGCGCCAGCAGCCAAGAACCGGGGACAGACTACGAGCAGTACTTC. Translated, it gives CASSQEPGTDYEQYF.